Detailed here is one T cell receptor (beta chain). No antigen is known for it. Each sample came from a Caucasian adult donor living in Nashville, Tennessee. CD45RA-negative memory and CD45RA+ naive subsets were split from the CD4+ cells. The sample is drawn from a study of shared clonotypes between healthy human individuals. Overall study findings and caveats: Shared clonotypes across all four donors exceeded non-shared ones in generation probability.

Clones were read by immunoSEQ multiplex PCR, and TCRdb kept only the in-frame ones, dropping some. Among under 2.5 million clones listed, around 92% were seen once. The CDR3 is 12 residues long. Germline CDR1 SGHRS, CDR2 YFSETQ. V lost 7 bases and J lost 5, with 12 bases in between. This TCR derives from a man between 18 and 29 years old in good health. Some clones in this sample may be carry-over from other donors' samples. Sequencing was done on a sample of naive CD4+ T cells from PBMCs. As for subset: CD45RA+ positively selected. V and J are TRBV5-1 and TRBJ2-5, with D possibly being TRBD1 or TRBD2 (6 bases each). CDR3 residues: CASRGGQETQYF. CDR3 coding DNA: TGCGCCAGCCGAGGGGGGCAGGAGACCCAGTACTTC.